This T cell receptor beta chain originates from a study of STAT5B mutations in CD4+ large granular lymphocyte leukemia. About this clone: Its cognate antigen is unknown.

Study findings and constraints: Compared with healthy controls (2/35), patient top clones favored TRBV06 (8/27).

Original processing notes: Productive clonotypes were detectable down to 2.59 x 10-5 frequency. TCRdb's copy holds only in-frame clones and misses some; the assay was immunoSEQ multiplex PCR. V, J and clone size are those of that table, while D and trimming were read from the DNA. The sample contains roughly 23,000 clones, roughly 80% of which appear only once. The length of the CDR3 is 13 residues. Deletions cut 1 base from V and 10 bases from J, with 8 bases between. In germline, CDR1 is SGHTA, CDR2 FQGNSA. The gene calls are TRBV7-2 and TRBJ1-6; perhaps TRBD1 as D (5 bases). The TCR originated in a human donor in good health. The specimen was CD4+ T cells from blood buffy coats. The DNA for the CDR3 is TGTGCCAGCAGCTTAGACGGGGGGTCACCCCTCCACTTT. Protein sequence: CASSLDGGSPLHF. Filled out from reference TRBV7-2 and TRBJ1-6, the complete variable domain reads GAGVSQSPSNKVTEKGKDVELRCDPISGHTALYWYRQSLGQGLEFLIYFQGNSAPDKSGLPSDRFSAERTGGSVSTLTIQRTQQEDSAVYLCASSLDGGSPLHFGNGTRLTVT.